The rows below give T cell receptor beta chains drawn from one sample of a study of T cell responses to AZD1222 COVID-19 vaccine. Profiled with immunoSEQ multiplex PCR; TCRdb holds only in-frame clones, not every one. The table has fewer than 120,000 clones, around 81% seen once. The sequencing here drew on peripheral blood, taken on day 0 of AZD1222 vaccination. These receptors were obtained from an adult in good health. Both conserved end residues are part of each CDR3. The D gene is left open where the match is weak. Clone size is not always given. Where it is, it says once, few, many or a class for expanded clones.

d_gene: NA
v_gene: TRBV28
j_gene: TRBJ1-2
abundance: NA
CDR3aa: CASSRRTGRSSGYTF
CDR3nt: TGTGCCAGCAGTCGGCGGACGGGGAGAAGTTCTGGCTACACCTTC

d_gene: NA
v_gene: TRBV21-1
j_gene: TRBJ2-3
abundance: NA
CDR3aa: CASSHGLATEYF
CDR3nt: TGTGCCAGCAGCCACGGACTAGCAACGGAGTATTTT

d_gene: NA
v_gene: TRBV5-1
j_gene: TRBJ2-6
abundance: NA
CDR3aa: CASSLDRPISGANVLTF
CDR3nt: TGCGCCAGCAGCTTGGACAGGCCAATCTCTGGGGCCAACGTCCTGACTTTC

d_gene: TRBD1
v_gene: TRBV4-1
j_gene: TRBJ2-7
abundance: NA
CDR3aa: CASSQTGTGPYEQYF
CDR3nt: TGCGCCAGCAGCCAAACCGGGACAGGGCCCTACGAGCAGTACTTC

d_gene: TRBD2
v_gene: TRBV4-1
j_gene: TRBJ2-2
abundance: NA
CDR3aa: CATRRGEYTGELFF
CDR3nt: TGCGCCACCCGGCGGGGGGAATACACCGGGGAGCTGTTTTTT

d_gene: TRBD2
v_gene: TRBV24-1
j_gene: TRBJ2-3
abundance: NA
CDR3aa: CATGTSGYTDTQYF
CDR3nt: TGTGCCACCGGGACTAGCGGTTACACAGATACGCAGTATTTT

d_gene: NA
v_gene: TRBV19
j_gene: TRBJ1-4
abundance: few
CDR3aa: CASSLGAGEVWSEKLFF
CDR3nt: TGTGCCAGTAGTCTTGGGGCAGGGGAAGTTTGGAGTGAAAAACTGTTTTTT

d_gene: TRBD1
v_gene: TRBV5-6
j_gene: TRBJ2-2
abundance: NA
CDR3aa: CASSLQGAKAGELFF
CDR3nt: TGTGCCAGCAGCTTACAGGGGGCGAAGGCCGGGGAGCTGTTTTTT

d_gene: NA
v_gene: TRBV6-1
j_gene: TRBJ1-5
abundance: NA
CDR3aa: CASSEQNNQPQHF
CDR3nt: TGTGCCAGCAGTGAACAGAACAATCAGCCCCAGCATTTT

d_gene: NA
v_gene: TRBV10-3
j_gene: TRBJ1-4
abundance: NA
CDR3aa: CAISDQKTGPAGEKLFF
CDR3nt: TGTGCCATCAGTGATCAAAAGACAGGTCCGGCAGGTGAAAAACTGTTTTTT

d_gene: TRBD1
v_gene: TRBV7-2
j_gene: TRBJ1-6
abundance: once
CDR3aa: CASSTRTGGNSPLHF
CDR3nt: TGTGCCAGCAGCACTCGGACAGGGGGGAATTCACCCCTCCACTTT

d_gene: TRBD1
v_gene: TRBV10-3
j_gene: TRBJ2-7
abundance: few
CDR3aa: CAISEKGQGYEQYF
CDR3nt: TGTGCCATCAGTGAGAAGGGACAGGGCTACGAGCAGTACTTC

d_gene: NA
v_gene: TRBV4-3
j_gene: TRBJ2-4
abundance: NA
CDR3aa: CASSQDLWAKNIQYF
CDR3nt: TGCGCCAGCAGCCAAGATTTATGGGCCAAAAACATTCAGTACTTC

d_gene: TRBD1
v_gene: TRBV4-3
j_gene: TRBJ2-5
abundance: NA
CDR3aa: CASSPTGGTFQETQYF
CDR3nt: TGCGCCAGCAGCCCGACAGGGGGGACCTTCCAAGAGACCCAGTACTTC

d_gene: TRBD1
v_gene: TRBV5-1
j_gene: TRBJ2-7
abundance: NA
CDR3aa: CASSLIGQGAISEQYF
CDR3nt: TGCGCCAGCAGCTTAATCGGACAGGGGGCAATAAGCGAGCAGTACTTC

d_gene: NA
v_gene: TRBV18
j_gene: TRBJ1-1
abundance: few
CDR3aa: CASSSGATRNTEAFF
CDR3nt: TGTGCCAGCTCGTCGGGTGCAACACGGAACACTGAAGCTTTCTTT

d_gene: NA
v_gene: TRBV5-6
j_gene: TRBJ1-2
abundance: few
CDR3aa: CASSPDIKGYGYTF
CDR3nt: TGTGCCAGCAGCCCGGATATTAAGGGTTATGGCTACACCTTC

d_gene: TRBD1
v_gene: TRBV2
j_gene: TRBJ1-1
abundance: NA
CDR3aa: CASSETRQGFPEAFF
CDR3nt: TGTGCCAGCAGTGAAACGAGACAGGGTTTTCCTGAAGCTTTCTTT

d_gene: TRBD1
v_gene: TRBV27
j_gene: TRBJ1-2
abundance: NA
CDR3aa: CASRSRTGQDGYTF
CDR3nt: TGTGCCAGCAGATCCCGGACAGGGCAGGATGGCTACACCTTC

d_gene: NA
v_gene: TRBV5-1
j_gene: TRBJ2-7
abundance: NA
CDR3aa: CASSPGSRVGMSYEQYF
CDR3nt: TGCGCCAGCAGCCCCGGCTCGCGGGTGGGAATGTCCTACGAGCAGTACTTC

d_gene: TRBD1
v_gene: TRBV30
j_gene: TRBJ1-2
abundance: NA
CDR3aa: CAWSRPGQGAYGYTF
CDR3nt: TGTGCCTGGAGCCGACCGGGACAGGGGGCCTATGGCTACACCTTC

d_gene: NA
v_gene: TRBV5-5
j_gene: TRBJ2-7
abundance: NA
CDR3aa: CAGGRDGTYEQYF
CDR3nt: TGTGCCGGGGGCCGGGACGGCACCTACGAGCAGTACTTC

d_gene: NA
v_gene: TRBV2
j_gene: TRBJ2-1
abundance: NA
CDR3aa: CASNRYGEQFF
CDR3nt: TGTGCCAGCAACAGGTATGGTGAGCAGTTCTTC

d_gene: TRBD1
v_gene: TRBV3-1/TRBV3-2
j_gene: TRBJ2-5
abundance: NA
CDR3aa: CASSQRTGADGTQYF
CDR3nt: TGTGCCAGCAGCCAACGTACAGGGGCGGACGGGACCCAGTACTTC

d_gene: NA
v_gene: TRBV30
j_gene: TRBJ1-1
abundance: NA
CDR3aa: CAWSAPGRMNTEAFF
CDR3nt: TGTGCCTGGAGTGCACCGGGACGGATGAACACTGAAGCTTTCTTT

d_gene: TRBD2
v_gene: TRBV7-2
j_gene: TRBJ2-1
abundance: NA
CDR3aa: CASSSGTSGMYNEQFF
CDR3nt: TGTGCCAGCAGCTCAGGGACTAGCGGGATGTACAATGAGCAGTTCTTC

d_gene: NA
v_gene: TRBV18
j_gene: TRBJ1-2
abundance: NA
CDR3aa: CASSPRGPDYGYTF
CDR3nt: TGTGCCAGCTCACCCCGGGGCCCGGACTATGGCTACACCTTC

d_gene: TRBD2
v_gene: TRBV7-2
j_gene: TRBJ2-7
abundance: NA
CDR3aa: CASSPTSGGPYEQYF
CDR3nt: TGTGCCAGCAGCCCGACTAGCGGGGGACCCTACGAGCAGTACTTC

d_gene: NA
v_gene: TRBV19
j_gene: TRBJ1-1
abundance: NA
CDR3aa: CASSLGRDNTEAFF
CDR3nt: TGTGCCAGTAGTCTGGGACGCGACAACACTGAAGCTTTCTTT

d_gene: NA
v_gene: TRBV11-2
j_gene: TRBJ2-7
abundance: NA
CDR3aa: CASSLPGLRGSSSYEQYF
CDR3nt: TGTGCCAGCAGCTTACCCGGACTACGGGGCTCGAGCTCCTACGAGCAGTACTTC

d_gene: TRBD1
v_gene: TRBV7-3
j_gene: TRBJ2-6
abundance: NA
CDR3aa: CASRRQGGTGANVLTF
CDR3nt: TGTGCCAGCAGACGACAGGGTGGAACTGGGGCCAACGTCCTGACTTTC

d_gene: NA
v_gene: TRBV7-9
j_gene: TRBJ1-2
abundance: NA
CDR3aa: CASSRDVPFGYTF
CDR3nt: TGTGCCAGCAGCCGGGACGTACCCTTTGGCTACACCTTC

d_gene: NA
v_gene: TRBV12-3/TRBV12-4
j_gene: TRBJ1-4
abundance: once
CDR3aa: CARRQFEKLFF
CDR3nt: TGTGCCCGTAGACAGTTTGAAAAACTGTTTTTT

d_gene: NA
v_gene: TRBV6-5
j_gene: TRBJ2-1
abundance: NA
CDR3aa: CASSLKAGSNEQFF
CDR3nt: TGTGCCAGCAGTTTAAAGGCGGGTTCCAATGAGCAGTTCTTC

d_gene: NA
v_gene: TRBV5-1
j_gene: TRBJ2-1
abundance: NA
CDR3aa: CASSLGAGASSYNEQFF
CDR3nt: TGCGCCAGCAGCTTGGGGGCAGGGGCCAGCTCCTACAATGAGCAGTTCTTC

d_gene: TRBD1
v_gene: TRBV5-5
j_gene: TRBJ2-7
abundance: NA
CDR3aa: CASSFLRDRAYEQYF
CDR3nt: TGTGCCAGCAGCTTCCTTCGGGACAGAGCCTACGAGCAGTACTTC

d_gene: TRBD1
v_gene: TRBV5-3
j_gene: TRBJ2-2
abundance: few
CDR3aa: CARSLDSWTGDTGELFF
CDR3nt: TGTGCCAGAAGCTTGGATAGCTGGACAGGAGACACCGGGGAGCTGTTTTTT

d_gene: NA
v_gene: TRBV7-2
j_gene: TRBJ2-1
abundance: NA
CDR3aa: CASSSQAGLQSFNEQFF
CDR3nt: TGTGCCAGCAGCTCACAGGCCGGACTTCAGTCGTTTAATGAGCAGTTCTTC

d_gene: TRBD2
v_gene: TRBV5-1
j_gene: TRBJ2-1
abundance: NA
CDR3aa: CASRLMGTSGGLNEQFF
CDR3nt: TGCGCCAGCCGGCTCATGGGGACTAGCGGGGGGCTGAATGAGCAGTTCTTC

d_gene: TRBD1
v_gene: TRBV6-5
j_gene: TRBJ2-7
abundance: NA
CDR3aa: CASSYQPGQEYEQYF
CDR3nt: TGTGCCAGCAGCTACCAACCGGGACAGGAGTACGAGCAGTACTTC

d_gene: NA
v_gene: TRBV27
j_gene: TRBJ1-6
abundance: few
CDR3aa: CASSLAMDGTLHF
CDR3nt: TGTGCCAGCAGTCTCGCGATGGATGGCACCCTCCACTTT